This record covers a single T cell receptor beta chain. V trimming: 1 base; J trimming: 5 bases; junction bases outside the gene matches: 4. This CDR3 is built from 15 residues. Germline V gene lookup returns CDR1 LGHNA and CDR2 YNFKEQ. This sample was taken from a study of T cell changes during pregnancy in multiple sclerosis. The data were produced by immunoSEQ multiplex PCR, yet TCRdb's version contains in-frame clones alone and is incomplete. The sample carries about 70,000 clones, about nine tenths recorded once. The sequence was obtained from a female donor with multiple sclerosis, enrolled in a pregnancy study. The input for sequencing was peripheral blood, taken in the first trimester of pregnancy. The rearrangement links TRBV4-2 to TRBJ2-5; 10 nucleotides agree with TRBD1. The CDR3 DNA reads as TGTGCCAGCAGCCAAGGGCCGGACAGGGGGGAGACCCAGTACTTC. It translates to CASSQGPDRGETQYF.